Listed below are T cell receptor beta chains from one sample, sequenced in a study of cytomegalovirus exposure and HLA in healthy donors. Only in-frame clones appear in the TCRdb table, and some are missing; sequencing was by immunoSEQ multiplex PCR. The sample includes roughly 170,000 clones, approximately 82% of them seen just once. Sequencing was done on a sample of PBMCs. The receptor source for this set is a male donor in good health and CMV-seronegative. Both conserved end residues are part of each CDR3. A D gene is named only where the DNA matches it firmly. For some rows the clone size is stated as once, few or many, or as a class when expanded; others skip it.

J | size | V | D | CDR3 | DNA
TRBJ2-5 | NA | TRBV5-1 | TRBD1 | CASRVDRGQETQYF | TGCGCCAGCAGGGTGGACAGGGGACAAGAGACCCAGTACTTC
TRBJ1-2 | NA | TRBV5-5 | TRBD1 | CASSPPQGGYGYTF | TGTGCCAGCAGCCCGCCACAGGGGGGCTATGGCTACACCTTC
TRBJ2-3 | NA | TRBV7-2 | TRBD2 | CASSLVTSGIKGTDTQYF | TGTGCCAGCAGCTTAGTGACTAGCGGGATAAAGGGCACAGATACGCAGTATTTT
TRBJ2-7 | NA | TRBV6-6 | TRBD2 | CASKVLAGPSSYEQYF | TGTGCCAGCAAAGTACTAGCGGGGCCGAGCTCCTACGAGCAGTACTTC
TRBJ1-3 | NA | TRBV7-2 | TRBD1 | CASSHGTARTIYF | TGTGCCAGCAGCCACGGGACAGCACGCACCATATATTTT
TRBJ1-1 | NA | TRBV5-1 | TRBD1 | CASSLGGGHDGAFF | TGCGCCAGCAGCTTGGGAGGGGGCCATGATGGGGCTTTCTTT
TRBJ2-7 | few | TRBV19 | TRBD1 | CASSMDRQGAGEQYF | TGTGCCAGTAGTATGGACCGACAGGGGGCTGGCGAGCAGTACTTC
TRBJ2-3 | NA | TRBV9 | TRBD2 | CASSVEAGASTDTQYF | TGTGCCAGCAGCGTAGAAGCGGGGGCCAGCACAGATACGCAGTATTTT
TRBJ1-2 | NA | TRBV27 | NA | CASSSPGQSYGYTF | TGTGCCAGCAGTTCTCCAGGACAGAGCTATGGCTACACCTTC
TRBJ1-3 | NA | TRBV6-1 | NA | CASSDFGHSGNTIYF | TGTGCCAGCAGTGATTTTGGCCACTCTGGAAACACCATATATTTT
TRBJ2-5 | NA | TRBV5-1 | NA | CASSLVVLDLETQYF | TGCGCCAGCAGCTTGGTAGTCTTAGATTTGGAGACCCAGTACTTC
TRBJ2-7 | few | TRBV7-6 | NA | CASSLEADLRAEYF | TGTGCCAGCAGCTTAGAGGCGGACTTACGAGCAGAGTACTTC
TRBJ2-2 | once | TRBV27 | TRBD2 | CASSPDLWGRAFGELFF | TGTGCCAGCAGTCCAGACCTGTGGGGGAGGGCCTTCGGGGAGCTGTTTTTT
TRBJ2-3 | NA | TRBV6-1 | TRBD2 | CASSVIAGGVDTQYF | TGTGCCAGCAGTGTTATAGCGGGGGGCGTCGATACGCAGTATTTT
TRBJ2-2 | NA | TRBV10-2 | TRBD2 | CASSAPPIFGGGGNTGELFF | TGCGCCAGCAGTGCGCCCCCGATCTTTGGCGGGGGAGGGAACACCGGGGAGCTGTTTTTT
TRBJ2-7 | NA | TRBV9 | TRBD1 | CASSVGQGESYEQYF | TGTGCCAGCAGCGTAGGGCAGGGGGAATCCTACGAGCAGTACTTC
TRBJ2-7 | NA | TRBV5-1 | TRBD2 | CASSFQRGAFEQYF | TGCGCCAGCAGCTTTCAGCGGGGGGCCTTCGAGCAGTACTTC
TRBJ1-1 | NA | TRBV25-1 | NA | CASSARTRAFF | TGTGCCAGCAGTGCCCGGACACGAGCTTTCTTT
TRBJ1-6 | once | TRBV5-4 | TRBD1 | CASSGRTGPLHF | TGTGCCAGCAGCGGGAGGACAGGACCCCTCCACTTT
TRBJ2-3 | NA | TRBV18 | NA | CASSRLQSTDTQYF | TGTGCCAGCTCACGACTACAGAGCACAGATACGCAGTATTTT
TRBJ2-3 | NA | TRBV6-5 | TRBD1 | CASSFQTGADTQYF | TGTGCCAGCAGTTTTCAAACAGGGGCAGATACGCAGTATTTT
TRBJ1-5 | NA | TRBV19 | NA | CASSIGANRPQHF | TGTGCCAGTAGTATAGGGGCGAACCGGCCCCAGCATTTT
TRBJ2-2 | NA | TRBV6-6 | NA | CASSHRVSNTGELFF | TGTGCCAGCAGTCACAGGGTTTCAAACACCGGGGAGCTGTTTTTT
TRBJ1-5 | NA | TRBV6-5 | NA | CASSSSGGMGQPQHF | TGTGCCAGCAGTTCATCTGGAGGGATGGGGCAGCCCCAGCATTTT
TRBJ2-2 | NA | TRBV19 | NA | CASSMGSPTGELFF | TGTGCCAGTAGTATGGGGAGCCCGACCGGGGAGCTGTTTTTT
TRBJ1-6 | NA | TRBV27 | NA | CASSLSSSYNSPLHF | TGTGCCAGCAGTTTGTCTAGCTCCTATAATTCACCCCTCCACTTT
TRBJ2-3 | few | TRBV27 | TRBD1 | CASSSTGQGVGGPQYF | TGTGCCAGCAGTTCAACGGGACAGGGGGTCGGGGGTCCGCAGTATTTT
TRBJ2-7 | NA | TRBV6-6 | TRBD1 | CASSLQGAREQYF | TGTGCCAGCAGCCTACAGGGGGCGAGGGAGCAGTACTTC
TRBJ2-1 | NA | TRBV5-1 | TRBD2 | CASSDLPGTSGNEQFF | TGCGCCAGCAGCGACCTTCCCGGGACTAGCGGGAATGAGCAGTTCTTC
TRBJ2-3 | NA | TRBV6-1 | TRBD1 | CASSGKTGGFGTQYF | TGTGCCAGCAGTGGGAAGACAGGGGGTTTCGGTACGCAGTATTTT
TRBJ1-1 | few | TRBV25-1 | NA | CASSVDIRYTEAFF | TGTGCCAGCAGTGTGGACATCCGGTACACTGAAGCTTTCTTT
TRBJ2-7 | NA | TRBV15 | NA | CATSTRGGAGEQYF | TGTGCCACCAGCACCCGTGGAGGGGCAGGCGAGCAGTACTTC
TRBJ1-1 | NA | TRBV29-1 | NA | CSVDTGGGTEAFF | TGCAGCGTTGATACCGGGGGTGGTACTGAAGCTTTCTTT